These 28 T cell receptor beta chains originate from one sample sequenced in a study of siplizumab effects on memory and regulatory T cells. This table comes from immunoSEQ multiplex PCR, and its TCRdb copy is limited to in-frame clones, with some not included. The table has about 72,000 clones, 75% to 95% seen once. The specimen sequenced was CD8+ T cells sorted from blood. All receptors come from a human donor in good health.

The chain has TRBV6-6 and TRBJ2-1; 10 bases are shared with TRBD2. The germline CDR1 and CDR2 sequences are MNHNY and SVGAGI (reference sequence). V was pared by 0 bases and J by 4 bases, with 3 bases of the junction left unmatched. The CDR3 is 16 residues long. This CDR3 is CASSYSRTSGYNEQFF. The CDR3 nucleotides read TGTGCCAGCAGTTACTCGAGGACTAGCGGTTACAATGAGCAGTTCTTC.

The CDR3 is CASSTGPYEQYF. CDR3 nucleotides: TGTGCCAGCAGCACCGGGCCTTACGAGCAGTACTTC. The chain joins TRBV7-9 to TRBJ2-5; D is ambiguous. The DNA matches TRBJ2-7 better at its end, which makes the J call doubtful. CDR3 length equals 12 residues. Germline V gene lookup returns CDR1 SEHNR and CDR2 FQNEAQ (reference sequence).

The chain combines TRBV5-4 with TRBJ2-1; 11 bases align to TRBD2. This CDR3 is 18 amino acids long. The V and J ends lost 0 bases and 4 bases, in that order; junction bases with no gene match: 9. CDR1 is SGHNT, CDR2 YYREEE, per germline (reference sequence). CDR3: CASSLGPGTSGIYNEQFF. Here the CDR3 DNA reads TGTGCCAGCAGCTTGGGGCCCGGGACTAGCGGAATATACAATGAGCAGTTCTTC.

This rearrangement joins TRBV4-1 to TRBJ2-3; tentatively, D is TRBD1 (5 bases). The germline V gene has CDR1 MGHRA and CDR2 YSYEKL. This CDR3 spans 16 amino acids. Trimming took 1 base from V and 2 from J, leaving 13 bases between them. In DNA form, the CDR3 reads TGCGCCAGCAGCCAAGTCAGGGAAGGCCCCACAGATACGCAGTATTTT. It is translated as CASSQVREGPTDTQYF.

This clone appeared once. CDR3 loop: CASSPQLSGANVLTF. In nucleotides, the CDR3 is TGTGCCAGCAGCCCACAGCTCTCTGGGGCCAACGTCCTGACTTTC. The chain carries TRBV7-8 and TRBJ2-6, with no clear D. Trimming shortened V by 5 bases and J by 0 bases, and 8 bases separated the two germline ends. CDR3 size: 15 residues. The germline CDR1 and CDR2 sequences are SGHVS and FQNEAQ.

J is TRBJ2-5 and V is TRBV6-1; D gene unclear. This CDR3 has 17 amino acids. The germline V gene has CDR1 MNHNS and CDR2 SASEGT. V gave up 1 base and J gave up 5 bases, with 20 bases separating them. CDR3 in amino acids: CASSEVTFSFPRETQYF. CDR3 nucleotide sequence: TGTGCCAGCAGTGAAGTCACTTTTAGTTTCCCCAGGGAGACCCAGTACTTC.

The J gene is TRBJ2-5, the V gene TRBV29-1; D gene uncertain. CDR3 length: 13 amino acids. Trimming left V 3 bases short and J 1 base short, with 9 bases between. CDR1 is SQVTM and CDR2 is ANQGSEA in the germline V gene. CDR3 loop: CSVDRQAQETQYF. For the CDR3, the DNA is TGCAGCGTTGATCGGCAGGCCCAAGAGACCCAGTACTTC.

This clone came up once. V and J are TRBV27 and TRBJ2-5, with D tentatively TRBD1 (6 bases). With 2 bases removed from V and 5 bases from J, the gap between germline ends came to 6 bases. Germline V CDR1 and CDR2: MNHEY, SMNVEV (reference sequence). The CDR3 runs to 12 residues. CDR3 DNA sequence: TGTGCCAGCAGTTTACAGGGGGAGACCCAGTACTTC. This codes for CASSLQGETQYF.

This rearrangement joins TRBV2 to TRBJ2-3; D is possibly TRBD1 (6 bases). V lost 6 bases, J lost 0 bases, and 13 bases lay in between. This CDR3 is 15 amino acids long. The germline V gene encodes CDR1 SNHLY and CDR2 FYNNEI. CDR3 coding DNA: TGTGCCAGCAGATTGGGACAAGCTAGCACAGATACGCAGTATTTT. Protein: CASRLGQASTDTQYF.

The gene calls are TRBV19 and TRBJ1-6; D is undetermined. Germline V gene data show CDR1 as LNHDA and CDR2 as SQIVND (reference sequence). There are 13 residues in the CDR3. V was clipped by 5 bases and J by 8 bases, with 10 bases between them. CDR3 amino acids: CASSDQGYSPLHF. CDR3 in DNA: TGTGCCAGTAGTGACCAAGGGTATTCACCCCTCCACTTT.

Details on this clone: Other nucleotide sequences from this sample produce the same CDR3. The chain is built from TRBV7-9 and TRBJ2-7; D is ambiguous. The V end lost 0 bases, the J end lost 2 bases, and 2 bases lay between the germline ends. The V gene's germline CDR1 is SEHNR and CDR2 FQNEAQ (reference sequence). The CDR3 sequence is 12 residues long. CDR3 sequence reads: CASSLAPYEQYF. DNA for the CDR3: TGTGCCAGCAGCTTAGCGCCCTACGAGCAGTACTTC.

The chain employs TRBV11-3 and TRBJ2-1; 9 bases map to TRBD2. The V segment lost 5 bases and the J segment 7 bases; nucleotides outside the gene matches: 9. Looked up from germline, CDR1 is SGHNT and CDR2 is YENEEA. The CDR3 runs to 15 residues. This chain's CDR3 is CASSVGTSWGNEQFF. The CDR3 region has the DNA TGTGCCAGCAGCGTCGGGACTAGCTGGGGTAATGAGCAGTTCTTC. The variable domain in full, completed from reference TRBV11-3 and TRBJ2-1, reads EAGVVQSPRYKIIEKKQPVAFWCNPISGHNTLYWYLQNLGQGPELLIRYENEEAVDDSQLPKDRFSAERLKGVDSTLKIQPAELGDSAVYLCASSVGTSWGNEQFFGPGTRLTVL.

CDR3 sequence: CASSIGGLANHEQYF. DNA of the CDR3: TGTGCCAGTAGTATAGGGGGACTAGCCAATCACGAGCAGTACTTC. V is TRBV19 and J is TRBJ2-7; 9 bases are a match to TRBD2. The CDR3 contains 15 residues. V trimming: 1 base; J trimming: 5 bases; junction bases outside the gene matches: 6. Germline-derived CDR1 and CDR2 are LNHDA and SQIVND (reference sequence).

This chain links TRBV15 with TRBJ2-1; tentative D call: TRBD2 (6 bases). The germline V and J ends were trimmed by 0 bases and 7 bases, with 16 bases remaining between them. Germline V gives CDR1 LNHNV, CDR2 YYDKDF (reference sequence). This CDR3 comprises 16 residues. The chain's CDR3 is CATSRELGYGGNEQFF. The CDR3, as DNA: TGTGCCACCAGCAGAGAATTAGGATATGGAGGGAATGAGCAGTTCTTC.

V is TRBV7-9 and J is TRBJ1-1; D gene ambiguous. V lost 1 base to trimming and J lost 1 base, with 13 bases between them. Germline CDR1 reads SEHNR; CDR2 reads FQNEAQ (reference sequence). The CDR3 runs 16 residues. CDR3 sequence reads: CASSLEPKIRNTEAFF. The CDR3 DNA is TGTGCCAGCAGCTTAGAGCCCAAGATTCGGAACACTGAAGCTTTCTTT.

This sequence joins TRBV5-6 and TRBJ1-1, with a possible D match to TRBD1 (6 bases). Trimming removed 0 bases at V and 7 bases at J, with 10 bases between. The CDR3 loop spans 13 amino acids. The germline CDR1 and CDR2 sequences are SGHDT and YYEEEE. The CDR3, as DNA: TGTGCCAGCAGCTTGGACAGGGCCATTGAAGCTTTCTTT. It yields the protein CASSLDRAIEAFF. Full variable domain (rest looked up from reference TRBV5-6 and TRBJ1-1): DAGVTQSPTHLIKTRGQQVTLRCSPKSGHDTVSWYQQALGQGPQFIFQYYEEEERQRGNFPDRFSGHQFPNYSSELNVNALLLGDSALYLCASSLDRAIEAFFGQGTRLTVV.

This chain joins TRBV27 and TRBJ2-7, with 8 bases that match TRBD1. The germline CDR1 and CDR2 sequences are MNHEY and SMNVEV (reference sequence). V shed 2 bases and J 3 bases; nucleotides not matched to a gene: 3. The CDR3 consists of 14 residues. CDR3 DNA: TGTGCCAGCAGTTTAACAGGGGGTCACTACGAGCAGTACTTC. This codes for CASSLTGGHYEQYF.

V is TRBV28 and J is TRBJ2-7; D is unclear. The length of the CDR3 is 13 residues. Trimming removed 5 bases at V and 3 bases at J, with 11 bases between. CDR1 MDHEN and CDR2 SYDVKM come from the germline V gene. The CDR3 nucleotides are TGTGCCAGCAGTCCACTTAAATTCTACGAGCAGTACTTC. It codes for CASSPLKFYEQYF. Full variable domain (remainder filled in from reference TRBV28 and TRBJ2-7): DVKVTQSSRYLVKRTGEKVFLECVQDMDHENMFWYRQDPGLGLRLIYFSYDVKMKEKGDIPEGYSVSREKKERFSLILESASTNQTSMYLCASSPLKFYEQYFGPGTRLTVT.

This CDR3 is CASSKEFRTEANYGYTF. In nucleotides, the CDR3 is TGTGCCAGCAGCAAAGAATTCCGGACAGAGGCTAACTATGGCTACACCTTC. The J gene is TRBJ1-2, the V gene TRBV21-1; the table's D call TRBD1 went unverified against the DNA. TRBV21-1 is a pseudogene segment. The CDR3 runs to 17 residues.

CDR3 sequence: CASSLEVGGAQETQYF. The CDR3 DNA reads TGTGCCAGCAGCTTAGAAGTGGGGGGGGCACAGGAGACCCAGTACTTC. The rearrangement uses TRBV7-9 and TRBJ2-5, with a weak D call TRBD2 (7 bases). The CDR3 is 16 amino acids. Germline CDR1 is SEHNR and CDR2 is FQNEAQ (reference sequence). V was cut by 1 base and J by 5 bases, with 17 bases left in between.

The chain joins TRBV5-6 to TRBJ2-7, with 9 bases that match TRBD2. J gave up 2 bases and V 2 bases, and 5 bases lay outside the gene matches. The V gene's germline CDR1 is SGHDT and CDR2 YYEEEE. The CDR3 contains 15 residues. DNA of the CDR3: TGTGCCAGCAGCTTAAGCGGGAGGCCTGCCTACGAGCAGTACTTC. Encoded protein: CASSLSGRPAYEQYF.

This chain connects TRBV4-1 to TRBJ2-7; perhaps TRBD2 as D (6 bases). Trimming shortened V by 0 bases and J by 0 bases, and 15 bases separated the two germline ends. The CDR3 is 17 residues long. Germline V lookup: CDR1 MGHRA, CDR2 YSYEKL. In DNA form, the CDR3 reads TGCGCCAGCAGCCAAGACGGTCCGGCGGGGCCCTCCTACGAGCAGTACTTC. Amino acids: CASSQDGPAGPSYEQYF.

V usage is TRBV27 and J usage is TRBJ2-7; maybe TRBD2 (6 bases). V lost 1 base and J lost 4, with 11 bases in between. This CDR3 contains 14 residues. CDR1 is MNHEY and CDR2 is SMNVEV in the germline V gene (reference sequence). CDR3 loop: CASSLYAGIYEQYF. Written as DNA, the CDR3 is TGTGCCAGCAGTTTATATGCGGGGATATACGAGCAGTACTTC.

The chain combines TRBV10-3 with TRBJ1-6, with TRBD1 matching over 10 bases. CDR3 length equals 16 residues. The junction had 6 bases not matched to a gene; V was cut back by 2 bases and J by 8 bases. CDR1 and CDR2 from the germline V gene are ENHRY and SYGVKD. The CDR3 reads CAISERDRGLDSPLHF. The CDR3 nucleotides are TGTGCCATCAGTGAGAGGGACAGGGGCTTGGATTCACCCCTCCACTTT.

This clone has a single count. The chain uses TRBV5-4 and TRBJ2-5; possibly TRBD1 for D (6 bases). With 4 bases removed from V and 3 bases from J, the gap between germline ends came to 19 bases. CDR1 is SGHNT and CDR2 is YYREEE in the germline V gene (reference sequence). This CDR3 has 16 amino acids. CDR3 loop: CASSDAGAGPKETQYF. The CDR3 nucleotides read TGTGCCAGCAGCGACGCAGGGGCCGGACCGAAAGAGACCCAGTACTTC.

The V gene is TRBV2, the J gene TRBJ2-7; 7 nucleotides agree with TRBD2. The length of the CDR3 is 14 residues. The V and J ends lost 7 bases and 2 bases, in that order; junction bases with no gene match: 8. The germline gives CDR1 SNHLY, CDR2 FYNNEI. Here the CDR3 DNA reads TGTGCCAGCATGGCGGGAGAGTACCCCTACGAGCAGTACTTC. It yields the protein CASMAGEYPYEQYF.

V and J are TRBV9 and TRBJ2-7; D is unresolved. The CDR3 has 15 residues. Trimming pared 0 bases from V and 0 bases from J, leaving 10 bases between. Germline assignment: CDR1 SGDLS and CDR2 YYNGEE. The CDR3 reads CASSVAWAASYEQYF. The CDR3 DNA follows: TGTGCCAGCAGCGTAGCTTGGGCAGCCTCCTACGAGCAGTACTTC.

The chain has TRBV2 and TRBJ2-5, with 9 bases aligning to TRBD2. CDR1 and CDR2 (germline): SNHLY, FYNNEI. The CDR3 contains 14 residues. V gave up 8 bases and J gave up 1 base; unmatched junction bases: 5. CDR3 nucleotide sequence: TGTGCCAGCCGGGCTAGCGGGGCCCAAGAGACCCAGTACTTC. It encodes CASRASGAQETQYF. Supplemented by reference TRBV2 and TRBJ2-5, the full variable domain reads EPEVTQTPSHQVTQMGQEVILRCVPISNHLYFYWYRQILGQKVEFLVSFYNNEISEKSEIFDDQFSVERPDGSNFTLKIRSTKLEDSAMYFCASRASGAQETQYFGPGTRLLVL.